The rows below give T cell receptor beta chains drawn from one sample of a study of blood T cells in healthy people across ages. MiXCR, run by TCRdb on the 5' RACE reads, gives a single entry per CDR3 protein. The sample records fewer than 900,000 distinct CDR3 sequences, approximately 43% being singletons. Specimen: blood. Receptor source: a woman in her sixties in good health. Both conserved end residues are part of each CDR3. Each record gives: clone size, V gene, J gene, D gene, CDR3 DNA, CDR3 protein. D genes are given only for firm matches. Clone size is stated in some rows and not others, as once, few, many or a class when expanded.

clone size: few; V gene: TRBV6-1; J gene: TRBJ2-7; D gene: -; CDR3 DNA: TGTGCCAGCAGTGAAGCGGGAGGGACACCCTACGAGCAGTACTTC; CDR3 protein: CASSEAGGTPYEQYF
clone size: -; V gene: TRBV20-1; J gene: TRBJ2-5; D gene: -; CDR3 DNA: TGCAGTGACCCCAAGGCGGATGAGCAGTACTTC; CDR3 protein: CSDPKADEQYF
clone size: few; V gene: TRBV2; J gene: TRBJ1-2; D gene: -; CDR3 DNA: TGTGCCAGCATGGTGTGGCCAGCCCTGGGGAGCGGCTACACCTTC; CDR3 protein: CASMVWPALGSGYTF
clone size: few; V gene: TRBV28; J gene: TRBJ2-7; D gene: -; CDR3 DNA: TGTGCCAGCACTACCGGGACACTCGGCGCCTACGAGCAGTACTTC; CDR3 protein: CASTTGTLGAYEQYF
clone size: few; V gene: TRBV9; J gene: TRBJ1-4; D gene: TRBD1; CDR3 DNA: TGTGCCAGCAGCGTAGATGGGACAGAGAATGAAAAACTGTTTTTT; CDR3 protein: CASSVDGTENEKLFF
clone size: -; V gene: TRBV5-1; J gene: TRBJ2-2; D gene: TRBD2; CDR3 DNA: TGCGCCAGCAGCAGCGGGGCTGGCACCGGGGAGCTGTTTTTT; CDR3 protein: CASSSGAGTGELFF
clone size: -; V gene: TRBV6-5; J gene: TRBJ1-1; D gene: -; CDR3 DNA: TGTGCCAGCAGTGCTAGTTACGCCACTGAAGCTTTCTTT; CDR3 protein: CASSASYATEAFF
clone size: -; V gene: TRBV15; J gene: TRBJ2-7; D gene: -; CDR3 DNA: TGTGCCACCAGCAGAGAGGGTAGCGTCCGACTCAAGCAGTACTTC; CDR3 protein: CATSREGSVRLKQYF
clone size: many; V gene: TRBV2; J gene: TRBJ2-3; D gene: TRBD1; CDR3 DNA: TGTGCCAGCCGTTTTGACAGGGTTGGGGATACGCAGTATTTT; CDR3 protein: CASRFDRVGDTQYF
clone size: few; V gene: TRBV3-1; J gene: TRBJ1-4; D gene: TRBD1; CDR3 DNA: TGTGCCAGCAGCCTTAGGACAGGGAATGAAAAACTGTTTTTT; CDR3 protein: CASSLRTGNEKLFF
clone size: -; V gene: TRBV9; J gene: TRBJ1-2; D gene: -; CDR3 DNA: TGTGCCAGCAGCTTCAGAACAGGGCCGGACGGCTACACCTTC; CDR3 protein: CASSFRTGPDGYTF
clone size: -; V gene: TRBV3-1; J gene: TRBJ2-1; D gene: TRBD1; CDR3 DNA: TGTGCCAGCAGCCAAGATGAGGGGGCTGGTGAGCAGTTCTTC; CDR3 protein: CASSQDEGAGEQFF
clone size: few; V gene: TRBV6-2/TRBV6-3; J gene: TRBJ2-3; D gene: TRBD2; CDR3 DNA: TGTGCCAGCAAGGATGGTAGCGGGAGTCTTCCAGATACGCAGTATTTT; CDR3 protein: CASKDGSGSLPDTQYF
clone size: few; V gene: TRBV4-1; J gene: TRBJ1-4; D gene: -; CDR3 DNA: TGCGCCAGCAGCCAAGGCGAAGGGAGTGGTGAAAAACTGTTTTTT; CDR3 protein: CASSQGEGSGEKLFF
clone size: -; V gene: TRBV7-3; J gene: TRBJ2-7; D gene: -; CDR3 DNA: TGTGCCAGCAGCTCCTGGGACGGGAACGAGCAGTACTTC; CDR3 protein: CASSSWDGNEQYF
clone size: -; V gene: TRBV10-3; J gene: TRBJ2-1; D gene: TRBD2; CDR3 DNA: TGTGCCATCAGTGGGTTAGCGGGAGAGATTACCAATGAGCAGTTCTTC; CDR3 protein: CAISGLAGEITNEQFF
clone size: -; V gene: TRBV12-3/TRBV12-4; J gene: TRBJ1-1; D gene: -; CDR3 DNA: TGTGCCAGCAGTGGTCCAGGCTTTAACACTGAAGCTTTCTTT; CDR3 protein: CASSGPGFNTEAFF
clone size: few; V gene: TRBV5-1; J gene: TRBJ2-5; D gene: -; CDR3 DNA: TGCGCCAGCAGCTTGGCCAGGGGCCCTTTCTACAATGAGCAGTACTTC; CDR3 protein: CASSLARGPFYNEQYF
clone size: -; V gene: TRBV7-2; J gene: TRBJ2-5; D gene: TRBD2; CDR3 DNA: TGTGCCAGCAGCTCGGGACTAGTTAACTACGGGCAGTACTTC; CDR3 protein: CASSSGLVNYGQYF
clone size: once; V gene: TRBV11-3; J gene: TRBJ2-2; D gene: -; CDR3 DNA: TGTGCCAGCAGCCTCGAGCCCGGCGGGGAGCTGTTTTTT; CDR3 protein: CASSLEPGGELFF
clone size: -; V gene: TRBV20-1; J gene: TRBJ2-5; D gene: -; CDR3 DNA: TGCATTGCTACCCCCCTAGCAGGGGAACCGCGGGAGACCCAGTACTTC; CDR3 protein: CIATPLAGEPRETQYF
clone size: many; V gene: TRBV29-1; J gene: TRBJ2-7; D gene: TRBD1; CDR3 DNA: TGCAGCGTTGAGACAGGGCTCTACGAGCAGTACTTC; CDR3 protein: CSVETGLYEQYF
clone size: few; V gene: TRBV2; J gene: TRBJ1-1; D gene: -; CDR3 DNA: TGTGCCAGCAGTGCAGGCAGCAACACTGAAGCTTTCTTT; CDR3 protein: CASSAGSNTEAFF
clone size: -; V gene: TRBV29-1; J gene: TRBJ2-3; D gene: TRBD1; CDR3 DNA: TGCAGCGTTGAGGACAGGGGTTCAACAGATACGCAGTATTTT; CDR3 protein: CSVEDRGSTDTQYF
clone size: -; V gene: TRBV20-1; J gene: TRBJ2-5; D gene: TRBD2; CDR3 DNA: TGCAGTGCTAGATCGGGACTAGCGGGAGGCCTAGAGACCCAGTACTTC; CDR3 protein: CSARSGLAGGLETQYF
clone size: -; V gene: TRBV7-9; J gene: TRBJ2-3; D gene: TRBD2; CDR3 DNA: TGTGCCAGCACCCTAGCGGGGGGTGGGGATACGCAGTATTTT; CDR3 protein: CASTLAGGGDTQYF
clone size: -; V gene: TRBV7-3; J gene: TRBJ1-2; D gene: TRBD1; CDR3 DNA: TGTGCCAGCAGCTTAACGGGACAGGACCGCTATGGCTACACCTTC; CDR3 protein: CASSLTGQDRYGYTF
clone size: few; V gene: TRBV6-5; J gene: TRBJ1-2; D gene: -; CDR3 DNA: TGTGCCAGCAGTTACTCTGCAGGTGAAGGCTACACCTTC; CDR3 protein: CASSYSAGEGYTF
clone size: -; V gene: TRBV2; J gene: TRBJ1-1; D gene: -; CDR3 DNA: TGTGCCAGCAGTGATGGATCCATGAACACTGAAGCTTTCTTT; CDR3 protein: CASSDGSMNTEAFF
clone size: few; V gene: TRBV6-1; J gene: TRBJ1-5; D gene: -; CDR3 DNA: TGTGCCAGCAGTGAAGCGTGGGGGGCCAATCAGCCCCAGCATTTT; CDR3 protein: CASSEAWGANQPQHF
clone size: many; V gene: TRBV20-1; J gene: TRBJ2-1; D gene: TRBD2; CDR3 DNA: TGCAGTGCTAGAGATGTTCGGAGCGGGAGAGGGGATGAGCAGTTCTTC; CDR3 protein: CSARDVRSGRGDEQFF
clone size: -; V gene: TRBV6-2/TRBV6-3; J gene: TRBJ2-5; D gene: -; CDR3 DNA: TGTGCCAGCAGTCCTATGAGGGTACAAGAGACCCAGTACTTC; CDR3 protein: CASSPMRVQETQYF
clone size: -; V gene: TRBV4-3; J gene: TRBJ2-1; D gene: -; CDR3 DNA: TGCGCCAGCAGCCAAGATCAAGGCGGGTACAATGAGCAGTTCTTC; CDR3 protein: CASSQDQGGYNEQFF
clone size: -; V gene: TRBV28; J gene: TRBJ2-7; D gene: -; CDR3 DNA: TGTGCCAGCTCGGCAGGGCGCTACGAGCAGTACTTC; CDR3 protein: CASSAGRYEQYF
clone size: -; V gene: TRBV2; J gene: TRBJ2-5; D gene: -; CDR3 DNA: TGTGCCAGCAGGAGGGGCCAGCAAGAGACCCAGTACTTC; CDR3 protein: CASRRGQQETQYF
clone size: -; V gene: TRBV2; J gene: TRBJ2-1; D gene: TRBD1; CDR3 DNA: TGTGCCAAGAACAGGGGCAATGAGCAGTTCTTC; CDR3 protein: CAKNRGNEQFF
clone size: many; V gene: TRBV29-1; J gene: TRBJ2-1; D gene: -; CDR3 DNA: TGCAGCGTTGCGAGTAATGAGCAGTTCTTC; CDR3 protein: CSVASNEQFF
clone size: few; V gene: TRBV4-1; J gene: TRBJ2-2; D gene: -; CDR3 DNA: TGCGCCAGCAGCCAAGGACGGGGGGCCCTCACCGGGGAGCTGTTTTTT; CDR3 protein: CASSQGRGALTGELFF
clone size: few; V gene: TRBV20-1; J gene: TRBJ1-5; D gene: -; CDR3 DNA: TGCAGTGCTAGACCGGGACCGATTAGTCAGCCCCAGCATTTT; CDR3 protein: CSARPGPISQPQHF
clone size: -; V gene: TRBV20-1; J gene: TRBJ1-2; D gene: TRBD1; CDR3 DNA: TGCAGTGCTAGAGGACAGGGCTCCCCCCAATGGACTGGCTACACCTTC; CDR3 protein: CSARGQGSPQWTGYTF
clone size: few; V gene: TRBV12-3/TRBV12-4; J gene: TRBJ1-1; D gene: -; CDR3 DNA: TGTGCCAGCAGGTCCCGACGGCACACTGAAGCTTTCTTT; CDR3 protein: CASRSRRHTEAFF
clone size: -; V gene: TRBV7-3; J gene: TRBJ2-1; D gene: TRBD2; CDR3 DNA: TGTGCCAGCAGCTTAGGACTAGCGGGAAGTGAGCAGTTCTTC; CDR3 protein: CASSLGLAGSEQFF
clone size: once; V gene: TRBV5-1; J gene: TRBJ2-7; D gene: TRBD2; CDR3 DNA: TGCGCCAGCAGCTTAGAGCGGGAGGGCCACGAGCAGTACTTC; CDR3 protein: CASSLEREGHEQYF
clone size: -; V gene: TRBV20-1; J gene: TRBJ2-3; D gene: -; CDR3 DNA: TGCAGTGCTAGAGGGACGCGTGCGGATACGCAGTATTTT; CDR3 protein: CSARGTRADTQYF
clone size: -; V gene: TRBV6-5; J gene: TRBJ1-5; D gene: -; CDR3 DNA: TGTGCCAGCAGTTTCGGCTTGGGAAATCAGCCCCAGCATTTT; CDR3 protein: CASSFGLGNQPQHF
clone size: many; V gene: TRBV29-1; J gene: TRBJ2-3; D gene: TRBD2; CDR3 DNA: TGCAGCGTTGTGGTACTAGCGGGCTCAGATACGCAGTATTTT; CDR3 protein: CSVVVLAGSDTQYF
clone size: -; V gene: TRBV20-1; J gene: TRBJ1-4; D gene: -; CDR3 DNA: TGCGGTGCTGGAACAGGTGGACCCAATGAAAAACTGTTTTTT; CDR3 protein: CGAGTGGPNEKLFF
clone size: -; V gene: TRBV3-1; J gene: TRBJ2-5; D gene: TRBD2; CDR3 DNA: TGTACCAGCAGCCCCGGTCAGCGAGCGGGAGGCGGAGAGACCCAGTACTTC; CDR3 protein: CTSSPGQRAGGGETQYF
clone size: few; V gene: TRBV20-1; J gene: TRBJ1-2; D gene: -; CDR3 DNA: TGCAGTGCGGAGTCTGAAGATCATTACGGCTACACCTTC; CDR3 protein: CSAESEDHYGYTF
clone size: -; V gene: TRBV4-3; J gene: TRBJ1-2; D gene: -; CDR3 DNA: TGCGCCAGCAGCCAAGTGGGGGGGCGGGCGGACTATGGCTACACCTTC; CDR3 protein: CASSQVGGRADYGYTF
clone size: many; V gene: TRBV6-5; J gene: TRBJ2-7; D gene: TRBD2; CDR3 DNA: TGTGCCAGCAGTTTCTCAGGCGGGAGCTCCTACGAGCAGTACTTC; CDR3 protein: CASSFSGGSSYEQYF
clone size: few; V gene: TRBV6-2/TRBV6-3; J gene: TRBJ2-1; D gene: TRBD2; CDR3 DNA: TGTGCCAGCACCCTTAGCGGGAGCGCCTACAATGAGCAGTTCTTC; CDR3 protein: CASTLSGSAYNEQFF
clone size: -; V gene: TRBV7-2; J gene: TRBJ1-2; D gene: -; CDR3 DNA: TGTGCCAGCAGCCCGTCCCAGGGGCACATCTATGGCTACACCTTC; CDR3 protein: CASSPSQGHIYGYTF
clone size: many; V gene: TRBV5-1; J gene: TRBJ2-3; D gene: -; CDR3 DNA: TGCGCCAGCAGCGCTAGGGACACAGATACGCAGTATTTT; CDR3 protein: CASSARDTDTQYF
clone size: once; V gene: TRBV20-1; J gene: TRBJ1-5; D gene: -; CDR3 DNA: TGCAGTGCTAGTTCGTCAGGGCCGGGCCAGCCCCAGCATTTT; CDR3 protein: CSASSSGPGQPQHF